The clone carrying this T cell receptor beta chain was recorded a few times. This sample was included in a study of immune reconstitution after stem cell transplant in scleroderma. Germline V lookup: CDR1 SGDLS, CDR2 YYNGEE. The CDR3 sequence is 13 residues long. V was shortened by 0 bases and J by 4 bases, with 5 bases between the two germline ends. MiXCR, run by TCRdb on the RT-PCR reads, gives a single entry per CDR3 protein. The sample records 6,000 or so distinct CDR3 sequences, under 8.5% being singletons. This specimen was acquired before or after autologous hematopoietic stem cell transplantation (not recorded which). The rearrangement uses TRBV9 and TRBJ1-3; D ambiguous. This receptor was taken from a male donor with systemic sclerosis. Here the CDR3 reads CASSVGEGNTIYF. The CDR3 DNA is TGTGCCAGCAGCGTAGGGGAAGGAAACACCATATATTTT.